This is a list of T cell receptor beta chains from one sample in a study of spatial heterogeneity in lung cancer. One entry per CDR3 protein, called by TCRdb with MiXCR from the 5' RACE reads. Here the sample spans 5,000 to 6,500 distinct CDR3 sequences, 7.8% being singletons. Sequenced here: lung tumor tissue, sampled at surgery. These receptors all stem from a female donor with early-stage non-small cell lung cancer. CDR3s include the opening cysteine and the closing phenylalanine or tryptophan. Each record gives: V gene, J gene, clone size, CDR3 protein. Clone size, where shown, is once, few, many, or a class for clones that have expanded.

V gene: TRBV2
J gene: TRBJ1-2
clone size: many
CDR3 protein: CASSGQGRRDYTF

V gene: TRBV4-1
J gene: TRBJ2-7
clone size: many
CDR3 protein: CASSQGEGVSYEQYF

V gene: TRBV3-1
J gene: TRBJ2-7
clone size: medium-sized
CDR3 protein: CASSPGYRAEQYF

V gene: TRBV4-3
J gene: TRBJ2-1
clone size: medium-sized
CDR3 protein: CASSQEAQTYNEQFF

V gene: TRBV9
J gene: TRBJ2-3
clone size: many
CDR3 protein: CASSVTRLSTDTQYF

V gene: TRBV28
J gene: TRBJ1-2
clone size: many
CDR3 protein: CASRYRNIGYTF

V gene: TRBV2
J gene: TRBJ1-2
clone size: NA
CDR3 protein: CASIPGQGAYGYTF

V gene: TRBV5-4
J gene: TRBJ2-1
clone size: NA
CDR3 protein: CVSSWTSGSRFF

V gene: TRBV19
J gene: TRBJ1-2
clone size: large
CDR3 protein: CASSSTGIPPGGGYTF

V gene: TRBV3-1
J gene: TRBJ1-5
clone size: medium-sized
CDR3 protein: CASSQDLRDTNQPQHF

V gene: TRBV20-1
J gene: TRBJ1-2
clone size: NA
CDR3 protein: CSARARRQDGYTF

V gene: TRBV28
J gene: TRBJ1-6
clone size: many
CDR3 protein: CASSSPTGTNSPLHF

V gene: TRBV7-3
J gene: TRBJ2-6
clone size: medium-sized
CDR3 protein: CASSPGRATGSGANVLTF

V gene: TRBV6-2/TRBV6-3
J gene: TRBJ2-7
clone size: medium-sized
CDR3 protein: CATEGPPDDEQYF

V gene: TRBV27
J gene: TRBJ1-4
clone size: medium-sized
CDR3 protein: CASGWGQANEKLFF

V gene: TRBV4-3
J gene: TRBJ1-1
clone size: medium-sized
CDR3 protein: CASSQAGLRDSHLNTEAFF

V gene: TRBV27
J gene: TRBJ2-7
clone size: many
CDR3 protein: CASSLAGHLSYEQYF

V gene: TRBV28
J gene: TRBJ1-4
clone size: NA
CDR3 protein: CASSSDWGTGTNEKLFF

V gene: TRBV20-1
J gene: TRBJ1-1
clone size: NA
CDR3 protein: CSAGATGTTEAFF

V gene: TRBV11-1
J gene: TRBJ2-1
clone size: many
CDR3 protein: CASSPGASNEQFF

V gene: TRBV4-3
J gene: TRBJ1-4
clone size: few
CDR3 protein: CASSHEPREKLFF

V gene: TRBV4-2
J gene: TRBJ2-3
clone size: medium-sized
CDR3 protein: CASSQGSGGPAGDTQYF

V gene: TRBV9
J gene: TRBJ1-2
clone size: many
CDR3 protein: CASSVENSLKGYTF

V gene: TRBV18
J gene: TRBJ2-5
clone size: medium-sized
CDR3 protein: CASSQLAGVQETQYF

V gene: TRBV4-3
J gene: TRBJ2-3
clone size: medium-sized
CDR3 protein: CASSQSGGAPDTQYF

V gene: TRBV13
J gene: TRBJ2-5
clone size: NA
CDR3 protein: CASSSPRGNQRETQYF

V gene: TRBV20-1
J gene: TRBJ1-1
clone size: few
CDR3 protein: CSASLPGPGNTEAFF